This TCR beta chain originates from a study of Ad26.COV2.S vaccination and SARS-CoV-2 variants. Study in general: Once, or twice with 56 days between doses, Ad26.COV2.S was given intramuscularly. General study results and limits: The TCR breadth and depth analyses may have produced an underestimate of total T cell responses.

Documented treatment: roughly 19 received Ad26.COV2.S at low or high dose, single or two shots; several received placebo; per-sample allocation not given. Collection of the samples took place on day 63 after the first injection of vaccine or placebo. Built on an Ad26 vector, the vaccine expressed Wuhan-strain SARS-CoV-2 spike. This clone was seen only once. The antigen is undetermined. Germline loops: CDR1 MDHEN, CDR2 SYDVKM. The CDR3 spans 14 residues. V shed 5 bases and J shed 3 bases, with 11 bases lying between them. TCRdb's table, derived via immunoSEQ multiplex PCR, lists solely in-frame clones and lacks some. The sample has 350,000 to 550,000 clones, 75% to 90% seen once.

The TCR originated in a person between 18 and 59 years old who received the Ad26.COV2.S COVID-19 vaccine or a placebo. The material sequenced was peripheral blood, taken in a trial of Ad26.COV2.S vaccine versus placebo. V usage is TRBV28 and J usage is TRBJ1-5, with a tentative D call TRBD1 (5 bases). The CDR3 here is CASSGALVNQPQHF. The CDR3 region has the DNA TGTGCCAGCAGTGGGGCGCTGGTCAATCAGCCCCAGCATTTT.